The next 25 T cell receptor beta chains were all read from a single sample in a study of blood T cell repertoires in COVID-19. This table comes from immunoSEQ multiplex PCR, and its TCRdb copy is limited to in-frame clones, with some not included. The sample carries about 220,000 clones, approximately 84% recorded once. Sequencing was carried out using peripheral blood. The receptor set was obtained from an older woman with acute or convalescent COVID-19.

This chain uses TRBV7-9 with TRBJ1-1, with 11 bases that match TRBD1. V lost 6 bases to trimming and J lost 7 bases; unmatched junction nucleotides: 10. This CDR3 is 15 amino acids long. Germline assignment: CDR1 SEHNR and CDR2 FQNEAQ (reference sequence). The CDR3 loop is CASRLAGTGGNEAFF. The DNA of the CDR3 is TGTGCCAGCAGACTAGCCGGGACAGGGGGAAATGAAGCTTTCTTT.

V is TRBV7-9 and J is TRBJ1-2, with D possibly being TRBD1 (5 bases). Germline V gene lookup returns CDR1 SEHNR and CDR2 FQNEAQ (reference sequence). The V end lost 6 bases, the J end lost 8 bases, and 13 bases lay between the germline ends. CDR3 length equals 12 residues. The CDR3 DNA reads TGTGCCAGCAGGGAGGGGTTGGACGGCTACACCTTC. Translation: CASREGLDGYTF.

V and J are TRBV5-1 and TRBJ1-6, with 10 bases identical to TRBD1. CDR1 is SGHRS and CDR2 is YFSETQ in the germline V gene. V lost 4 bases to trimming and J lost 9 bases; unmatched junction nucleotides: 7. The CDR3 is 15 amino acids. CDR3 region: CASSPGTGASSPLHF. The CDR3 DNA follows: TGCGCCAGCAGCCCCGGGACAGGGGCAAGTTCACCCCTCCACTTT. The whole variable domain, remainder taken from reference TRBV5-1 and TRBJ1-6, is KAGVTQTPRYLIKTRGQQVTLSCSPISGHRSVSWYQQTPGQGLQFLFEYFSETQRNKGNFPGRFSGRQFSNSRSEMNVSTLELGDSALYLCASSPGTGASSPLHFGNGTRLTVT.

The J gene is TRBJ2-1, the V gene TRBV4-2; TRBD2 matches at 7 bases. Trimming cost V 1 base and J 8 bases; bases outside gene matches: 11. The CDR3 has 16 amino acids. The germline gives CDR1 LGHNA, CDR2 YNFKEQ. The CDR3 loop is CASSQGRAAGDDEQFF. DNA of the CDR3: TGTGCCAGCAGCCAAGGCCGGGCGGCGGGGGACGATGAGCAGTTCTTC.

J is TRBJ2-7 and V is TRBV9, with D unclear. Looked up from germline, CDR1 is SGDLS and CDR2 is YYNGEE. Trimming pared 0 bases from V and 1 base from J, leaving 5 bases between. The CDR3 is made up of 13 amino acids. The CDR3 sequence: CASSVGSSYEQYF. Here the CDR3 DNA reads TGTGCCAGCAGCGTAGGCAGTTCCTACGAGCAGTACTTC.

This clone appeared once. The chain is built from TRBV5-1 and TRBJ2-7; perhaps TRBD1 as D (5 bases). The CDR3 has 14 amino acids. Germline V gives CDR1 SGHRS, CDR2 YFSETQ. Trimming removed 4 bases from V and 6 bases from J, with 17 bases in between. CDR3 region: CASSTDTTIAEQYF. The CDR3 DNA sequence: TGCGCCAGCAGCACGGACACCACCATAGCCGAGCAGTACTTC. The whole variable domain, filled in from reference TRBV5-1 and TRBJ2-7, reads KAGVTQTPRYLIKTRGQQVTLSCSPISGHRSVSWYQQTPGQGLQFLFEYFSETQRNKGNFPGRFSGRQFSNSRSEMNVSTLELGDSALYLCASSTDTTIAEQYFGPGTRLTVT.

The chain uses TRBV5-1 and TRBJ1-1; the match to TRBD1 covers 8 bases. The CDR3 contains 16 residues. Germline assignment: CDR1 SGHRS and CDR2 YFSETQ. Trimming removed 3 bases from V and 3 bases from J; junction bases left unmatched: 10. In nucleotides, the CDR3 is TGCGCCAGCAGCTCGACCTCCGGGACAGGTGACACTGAAGCTTTCTTT. Translation gives CASSSTSGTGDTEAFF.

This clone has just one count. This chain links TRBV2 with TRBJ1-2; TRBD1 aligns across 11 bases. After removal of 7 bases from V and 7 bases from J, the junction contained 8 bases not matched to a gene. The CDR3 length is 14 residues. The germline gives CDR1 SNHLY, CDR2 FYNNEI. This chain's CDR3 is CASTPGQGVSGYTF. For the CDR3, the DNA is TGTGCCAGCACTCCGGGACAGGGGGTCTCTGGCTACACCTTC.

V gene TRBV18 combines with J gene TRBJ1-4, with D possibly being TRBD1 (5 bases). The CDR3 is 13 residues long. The ends were cut back, 8 bases at V and 8 bases at J, with 15 bases in the middle. The germline V gene has CDR1 KGHSH and CDR2 LQKENI. The DNA for the CDR3 is TGTGCCAGCACCCGGGGGAGCGTGGAAAAACTGTTTTTT. Protein sequence: CASTRGSVEKLFF.

The rearrangement uses TRBV12-2 and TRBJ2-7; the table's TRBD1 call for D was not verified on the DNA. TRBV12-2 is termed a pseudogene. The CDR3 is made up of 18 amino acids. CDR3 protein: CASRLTPGQGAWGYEQYF. The CDR3 coding sequence is TGTGCAAGTCGCTTAACCCCGGGACAGGGGGCCTGGGGCTACGAGCAGTACTTC.

V is TRBV9 and J is TRBJ1-4, with 8 bases that match TRBD1. Looked up from germline, CDR1 is SGDLS and CDR2 is YYNGEE. The CDR3 spans 15 residues. V dropped 3 bases and J dropped 8; count of bases not matched to a gene: 9. The CDR3 loop is CASSATGGTWEKLFF. CDR3 in DNA: TGTGCCAGCAGCGCCACAGGGGGGACCTGGGAAAAACTGTTTTTT.

V is TRBV29-1 and J is TRBJ2-1; 12 bases align to TRBD2. This CDR3 region has 18 residues. From germline, CDR1 is SQVTM and CDR2 ANQGSEA. J was trimmed by 0 bases and V by 5 bases; bases with no gene match: 11. The CDR3 is CSVRRGLAGLSSYNEQFF. CDR3 DNA: TGCAGCGTTCGCCGAGGACTAGCGGGGCTAAGCTCCTACAATGAGCAGTTCTTC.

The chain links TRBV10-3 to TRBJ2-7; 10 bases agree with TRBD1. V gave up 4 bases and J gave up 5 bases; unmatched junction bases: 5. Germline V gene sequence: CDR1 ENHRY, CDR2 SYGVKD. The CDR3 is 14 amino acids. CDR3 DNA: TGTGCCATCAGTGTAACCGGGACAGGGGACGAGCAGTACTTC. It is translated as CAISVTGTGDEQYF.

This clone was found many times. The chain links TRBV10-1 to TRBJ1-5, with 8 bases aligning to TRBD1. The trim removed 6 bases at V and 7 bases at J, leaving 11 bases unmatched. Germline V gene sequence: CDR1 WNHNN, CDR2 SYGVQD (reference sequence). The CDR3 runs to 15 residues. The CDR3 region has the DNA TGCGCCAGCAGGGATTTCAGGGGGCTAGGACAGCCCCAGCATTTT. This translates into CASRDFRGLGQPQHF.

The chain joins TRBV7-8 to TRBJ1-2; D possibly corresponds to TRBD1 (6 bases). V lost 1 base to trimming and J lost 2 bases, with 14 bases between them. The CDR3 loop spans 16 amino acids. Germline CDR1 reads SGHVS; CDR2 reads FQNEAQ. CDR3 sequence: CASSLGLGRGNYGYTF. In DNA form, the CDR3 reads TGTGCCAGCAGCTTAGGCTTGGGCAGGGGCAACTATGGCTACACCTTC.

J is TRBJ2-3 and V is TRBV4-2, with 7 bases lining up with TRBD2. The CDR3 extends over 15 amino acids. Trimming at V came to 2 bases and at J to 0 bases, leaving 2 bases not matched to a gene. Germline CDR1 and CDR2: LGHNA and YNFKEQ. The CDR3 loop reads CASSQTSVSTDTQYF. CDR3 nucleotides: TGTGCCAGCAGCCAAACTAGCGTGAGCACAGATACGCAGTATTTT.

The CDR3 coding sequence is TGTGCCAGCAGTCGGGGAGAGGGGGCGTTGGAAGAGACCCAGTACTTC. This sequence encodes CASSRGEGALEETQYF. This chain joins TRBV2 and TRBJ2-5, with TRBD1 matching 7 bases. The CDR3 length is 16 residues. Germline CDR1 SNHLY, CDR2 FYNNEI. Losses at the gene ends were 5 bases for V and 3 bases for J; bases not matched to a gene: 12.

The gene calls are TRBV5-1 and TRBJ2-7, with D maybe TRBD1 (6 bases). V was shortened by 3 bases and J by 7 bases, with 14 bases between the two germline ends. CDR1 and CDR2 (germline): SGHRS, YFSETQ. This CDR3 has 13 amino acids. The CDR3 loop reads CASSSTGVGEQYF. The CDR3 DNA sequence: TGCGCCAGCAGCTCGACAGGCGTTGGGGAGCAGTACTTC.

This chain connects TRBV30 to TRBJ1-2; D may be TRBD1 (6 bases). Germline V gene data show CDR1 as GTSNPN and CDR2 as SVGIG (reference sequence). The CDR3 runs to 14 residues. Trimming cost V 8 bases and J 5 bases, with 21 bases left between them. The CDR3 coding sequence is TGTGCCGCGGCTCCGGACAGTTCCTCTTATGGCTACACCTTC. It specifies CAAAPDSSSYGYTF. The full variable domain, completed using reference TRBV30 and TRBJ1-2, is SQTIHQWPATLVQPVGSPLSLECTVEGTSNPNLYWYRQAAGRGLQLLFYSVGIGQISSEVPQNLSASRPQDRQFILSSKKLLLSDSGFYLCAAAPDSSSYGYTFGSGTRLTVV.

The gene calls are TRBV6-6 and TRBJ1-2; D not resolved. CDR1 and CDR2 from the germline V gene are MNHNY and SVGAGI (reference sequence). The germline V and J ends were trimmed by 2 bases and 0 bases, with 7 bases remaining between them. This CDR3 contains 14 residues. The CDR3 DNA reads as TGTGCCAGCAGTTACGCGGGGTCTAACTATGGCTACACCTTC. It is translated as CASSYAGSNYGYTF.

The V gene is TRBV19, the J gene TRBJ1-5; D may be TRBD1 (5 bases). The germline gives CDR1 LNHDA, CDR2 SQIVND (reference sequence). Trimming left V 5 bases short and J 7 bases short, with 18 bases between. The CDR3 sequence is 15 residues long. Here the CDR3 reads CASSQRGGIGQPQHF. The CDR3 DNA follows: TGTGCCAGTAGTCAACGGGGGGGTATTGGCCAGCCCCAGCATTTT.

The chain combines TRBV3-1 (or the pseudogene TRBV3-2) with TRBJ2-1; D unclear. V dropped 0 bases and J dropped 7 bases, with 7 bases sitting between them. Germline CDR1 LGHDT, CDR2 YNNKEL (reference sequence). The CDR3 sequence is 13 residues long. The CDR3 is CASSQEFRNEQFF. CDR3 DNA sequence: TGTGCCAGCAGCCAAGAGTTTAGAAATGAGCAGTTCTTC.

DNA of the CDR3: TGTGCCAGCAGCCAAGAAATCCAGGGTATCTATGGCTACACCTTC. Its protein is CASSQEIQGIYGYTF. The chain uses TRBV3-1 (or the pseudogene TRBV3-2) and TRBJ1-2, with D possibly matching TRBD1 (5 bases). CDR1 LGHDT and CDR2 YNNKEL come from the germline V gene (reference sequence). The CDR3 is made up of 15 amino acids. V lost 0 bases, J lost 4 bases, and 12 bases lay in between.

The J gene is TRBJ1-5, the V gene TRBV3-1 (or the pseudogene TRBV3-2), with 9 bases matching TRBD1. Germline assignment: CDR1 LGHDT and CDR2 YNNKEL (reference sequence). V lost 4 bases, J lost 9 bases, and 10 bases stayed unmatched. This CDR3 is built from 15 residues. CDR3 DNA: TGTGCCAGCAGCCTCGGGACAGGGCTCCGAGGGCCCCAGCATTTT. It yields the protein CASSLGTGLRGPQHF.

This chain uses TRBV6-2 or TRBV6-3 with TRBJ1-2, with no clear D. V lost 4 bases to trimming and J lost 7 bases, with 13 bases between them. Germline V lookup: CDR1 MNHEY, CDR2 SVGEGT. The CDR3 contains 13 residues. This CDR3 is CASSSGPNVGYTF. CDR3 coding DNA: TGTGCCAGCAGTTCTGGGCCCAATGTTGGCTACACCTTC.